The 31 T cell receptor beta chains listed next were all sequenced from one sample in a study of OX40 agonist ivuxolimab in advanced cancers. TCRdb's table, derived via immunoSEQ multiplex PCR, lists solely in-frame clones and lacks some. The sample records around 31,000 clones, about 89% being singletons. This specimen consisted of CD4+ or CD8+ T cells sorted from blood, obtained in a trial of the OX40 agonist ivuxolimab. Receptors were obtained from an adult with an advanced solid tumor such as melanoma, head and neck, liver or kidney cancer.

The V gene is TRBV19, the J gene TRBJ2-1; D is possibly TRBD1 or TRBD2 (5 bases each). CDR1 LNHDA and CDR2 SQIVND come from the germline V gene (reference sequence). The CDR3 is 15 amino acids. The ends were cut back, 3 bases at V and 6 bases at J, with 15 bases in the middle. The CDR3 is CASSIGGLGVNEQFF. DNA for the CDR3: TGTGCCAGTAGTATTGGGGGTTTGGGTGTCAATGAGCAGTTCTTC.

The CDR3 loop reads CASSVVAVSYNEQFF. In DNA, the CDR3 is TGTGCCAGCAGCGTAGTAGCGGTCTCCTACAATGAGCAGTTCTTC. The chain employs TRBV9 and TRBJ2-1; a weak D match, TRBD2 (6 bases). Trimming left V 0 bases short and J 0 bases short, with 7 bases between. This CDR3 is 15 amino acids long. Germline values: CDR1 SGDLS, CDR2 YYNGEE.

The CDR3 nucleotides read TGTGCCAGTAGTTGGGACGGTTCTAACTATGGCTACACCTTC. Translating it yields CASSWDGSNYGYTF. This chain connects TRBV19 to TRBJ1-2; maybe TRBD1 (5 bases). CDR3 length: 14 amino acids. Germline loops: CDR1 LNHDA, CDR2 SQIVND (reference sequence). V lost 5 bases and J 0 bases, leaving 10 bases between the germline ends.

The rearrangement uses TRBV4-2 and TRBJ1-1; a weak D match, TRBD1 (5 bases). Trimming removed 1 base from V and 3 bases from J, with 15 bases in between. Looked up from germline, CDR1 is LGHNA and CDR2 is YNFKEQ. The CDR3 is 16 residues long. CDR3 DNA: TGTGCCAGCAGCCAAGCGGTGGACACAGAGGACACTGAAGCTTTCTTT. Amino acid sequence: CASSQAVDTEDTEAFF.

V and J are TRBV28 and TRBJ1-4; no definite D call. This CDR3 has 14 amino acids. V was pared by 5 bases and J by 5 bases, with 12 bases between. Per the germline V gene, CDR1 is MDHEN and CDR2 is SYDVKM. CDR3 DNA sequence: TGTGCCAGCAGTAGGGCTGGCGGCAATGAAAAACTGTTTTTT. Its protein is CASSRAGGNEKLFF.

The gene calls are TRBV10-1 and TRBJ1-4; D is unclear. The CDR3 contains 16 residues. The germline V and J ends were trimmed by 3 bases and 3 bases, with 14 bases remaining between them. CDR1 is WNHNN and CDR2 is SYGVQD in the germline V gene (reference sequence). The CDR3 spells CASSDPGEGPNEKLFF. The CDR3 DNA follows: TGCGCCAGCAGTGATCCGGGAGAGGGTCCTAATGAAAAACTGTTTTTT.

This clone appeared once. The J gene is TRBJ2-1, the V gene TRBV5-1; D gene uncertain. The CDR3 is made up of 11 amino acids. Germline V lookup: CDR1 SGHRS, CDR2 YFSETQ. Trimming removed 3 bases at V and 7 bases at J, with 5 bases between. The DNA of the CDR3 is TGCGCCAGCAGCTACAGTAATGAGCAGTTCTTC. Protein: CASSYSNEQFF.

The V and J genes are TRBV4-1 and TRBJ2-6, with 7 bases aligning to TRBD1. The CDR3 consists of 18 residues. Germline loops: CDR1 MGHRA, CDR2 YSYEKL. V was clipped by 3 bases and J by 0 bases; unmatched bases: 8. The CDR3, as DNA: TGCGCCAGCAGCCAGGTTCCGGGACAGCTCTCTGGGGCCAACGTCCTGACTTTC. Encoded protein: CASSQVPGQLSGANVLTF.

In DNA, the CDR3 is TGTGCCAGCAGTCACCTTGCCAGCACAGATACGCAGTATTTT. Translating gives CASSHLASTDTQYF. V usage is TRBV27 and J usage is TRBJ2-3; D unresolved. This CDR3 contains 14 residues. Germline CDR1 reads MNHEY; CDR2 reads SMNVEV (reference sequence). Between the trimmed V and J ends, which lost 5 bases and 0 bases, there was a span of 9 bases.

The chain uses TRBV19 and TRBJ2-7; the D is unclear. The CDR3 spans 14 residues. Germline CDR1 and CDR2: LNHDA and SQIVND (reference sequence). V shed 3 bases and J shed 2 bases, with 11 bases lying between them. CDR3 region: CASSISGVAYEQYF. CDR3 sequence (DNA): TGTGCCAGTAGTATCTCCGGAGTGGCCTACGAGCAGTACTTC.

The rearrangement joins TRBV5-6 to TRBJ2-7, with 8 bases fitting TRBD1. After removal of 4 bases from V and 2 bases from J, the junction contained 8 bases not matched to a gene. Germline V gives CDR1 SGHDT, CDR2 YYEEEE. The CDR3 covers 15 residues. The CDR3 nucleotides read TGTGCCAGCAGCCCGCTGACAGGGGCTACCTACGAGCAGTACTTC. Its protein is CASSPLTGATYEQYF.

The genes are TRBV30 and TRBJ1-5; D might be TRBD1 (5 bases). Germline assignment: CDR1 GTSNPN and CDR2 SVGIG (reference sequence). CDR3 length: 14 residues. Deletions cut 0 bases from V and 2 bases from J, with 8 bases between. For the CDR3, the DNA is TGTGCCTGGAGTGTCGCCAGGGGCAATCAGCCCCAGCATTTT. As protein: CAWSVARGNQPQHF.

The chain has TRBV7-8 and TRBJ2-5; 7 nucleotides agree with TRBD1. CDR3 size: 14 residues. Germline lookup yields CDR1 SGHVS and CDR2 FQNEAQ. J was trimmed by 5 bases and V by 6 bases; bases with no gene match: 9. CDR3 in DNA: TGTGCCAGCAGATTTCTTACGACAGGGGAGACCCAGTACTTC. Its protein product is CASRFLTTGETQYF. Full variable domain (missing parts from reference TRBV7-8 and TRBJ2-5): GAGVSQSPRYKVAKRGQDVALRCDPISGHVSLFWYQQALGQGPEFLTYFQNEAQLDKSGLPSDRFFAERPEGSVSTLKIQRTQQEDSAVYLCASRFLTTGETQYFGPGTRLLVL.

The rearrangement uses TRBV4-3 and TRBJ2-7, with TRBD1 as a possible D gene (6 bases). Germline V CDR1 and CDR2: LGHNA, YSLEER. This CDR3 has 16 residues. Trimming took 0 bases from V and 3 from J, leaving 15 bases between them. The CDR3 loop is CASSQDEAGENYEQYF. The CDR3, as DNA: TGCGCCAGCAGCCAAGATGAGGCAGGGGAGAACTACGAGCAGTACTTC.

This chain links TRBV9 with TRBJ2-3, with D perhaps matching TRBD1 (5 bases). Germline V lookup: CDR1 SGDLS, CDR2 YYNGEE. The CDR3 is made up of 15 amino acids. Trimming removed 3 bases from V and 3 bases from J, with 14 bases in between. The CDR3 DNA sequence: TGTGCCAGCAGCGCATCCCAGGGATCGACAGATACGCAGTATTTT. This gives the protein CASSASQGSTDTQYF. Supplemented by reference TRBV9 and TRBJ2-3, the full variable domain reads DSGVTQTPKHLITATGQRVTLRCSPRSGDLSVYWYQQSLDQGLQFLIQYYNGEERAKGNILERFSAQQFPDLHSELNLSSLELGDSALYFCASSASQGSTDTQYFGPGTRLTVL.

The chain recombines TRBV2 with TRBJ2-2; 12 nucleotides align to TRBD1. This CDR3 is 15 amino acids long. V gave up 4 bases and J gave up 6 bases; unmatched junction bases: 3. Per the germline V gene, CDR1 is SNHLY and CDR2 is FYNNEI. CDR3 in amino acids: CASSGGQGAAGELFF. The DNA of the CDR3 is TGTGCCAGCAGTGGGGGACAGGGGGCCGCCGGGGAGCTGTTTTTT.

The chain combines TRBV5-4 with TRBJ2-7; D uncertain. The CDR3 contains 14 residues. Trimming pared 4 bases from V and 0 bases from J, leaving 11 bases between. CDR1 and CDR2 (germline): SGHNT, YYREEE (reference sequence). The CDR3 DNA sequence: TGTGCCAGCAGCCCGACTGGCAGCTCCTACGAGCAGTACTTC. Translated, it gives CASSPTGSSYEQYF.

DNA of the CDR3: TGTGCCAGTAGTATTCCCTCCCTAGCTTTTCCCCCAGATACGCAGTATTTT. Residues: CASSIPSLAFPPDTQYF. This chain uses TRBV19 with TRBJ2-3; D might be TRBD2 (5 bases). The CDR3 runs 17 residues. Trimming cost V 3 bases and J 4 bases, with 20 bases left between them. Germline CDR1 LNHDA, CDR2 SQIVND (reference sequence).

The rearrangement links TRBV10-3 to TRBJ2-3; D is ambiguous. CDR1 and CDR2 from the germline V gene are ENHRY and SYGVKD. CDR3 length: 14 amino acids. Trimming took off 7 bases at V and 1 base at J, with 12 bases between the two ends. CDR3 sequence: CAITGETGTDTQYF. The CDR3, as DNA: TGTGCCATCACCGGAGAAACTGGCACAGATACGCAGTATTTT.

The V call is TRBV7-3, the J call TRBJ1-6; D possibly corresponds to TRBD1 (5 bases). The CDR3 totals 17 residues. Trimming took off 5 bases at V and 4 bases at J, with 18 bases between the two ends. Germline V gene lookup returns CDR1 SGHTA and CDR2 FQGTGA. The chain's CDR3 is CASSPGPPGTYNSPLHF. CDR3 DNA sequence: TGTGCCAGCAGCCCCGGGCCGCCGGGGACTTATAATTCACCCCTCCACTTT.

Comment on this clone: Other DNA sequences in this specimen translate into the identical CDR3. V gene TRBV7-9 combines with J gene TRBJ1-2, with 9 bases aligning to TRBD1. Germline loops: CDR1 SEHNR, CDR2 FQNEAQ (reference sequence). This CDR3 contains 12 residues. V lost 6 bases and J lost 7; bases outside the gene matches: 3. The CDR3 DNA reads TGTGCCAGCAGTCCGGGACAGGGTGGCTACACCTTC. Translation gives CASSPGQGGYTF.

CDR3 residues: CASSLAWAGGRAQRFF. CDR3 DNA: TGCGCCAGCAGCTTGGCCTGGGCAGGGGGCCGGGCTCAGAGGTTCTTC. The chain is built from TRBV5-1 and TRBJ2-1; 8 bases fit TRBD1. The V segment lost 0 bases and the J segment 15 bases; nucleotides outside the gene matches: 17. The CDR3 has 16 residues. The germline CDR1 and CDR2 sequences are SGHRS and YFSETQ.

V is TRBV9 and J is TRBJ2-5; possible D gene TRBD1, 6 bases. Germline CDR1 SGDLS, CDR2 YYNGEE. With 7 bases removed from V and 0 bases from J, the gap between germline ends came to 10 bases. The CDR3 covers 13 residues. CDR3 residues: CASSRDNQETQYF. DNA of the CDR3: TGTGCCAGCTCCCGGGACAACCAAGAGACCCAGTACTTC. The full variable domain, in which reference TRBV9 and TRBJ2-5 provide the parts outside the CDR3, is DSGVTQTPKHLITATGQRVTLRCSPRSGDLSVYWYQQSLDQGLQFLIQYYNGEERAKGNILERFSAQQFPDLHSELNLSSLELGDSALYFCASSRDNQETQYFGPGTRLLVL.

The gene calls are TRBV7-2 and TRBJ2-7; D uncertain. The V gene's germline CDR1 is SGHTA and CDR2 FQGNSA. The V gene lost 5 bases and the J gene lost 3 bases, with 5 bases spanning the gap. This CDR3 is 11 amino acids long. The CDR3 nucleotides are TGTGCCAGCAGCCCCCTCTACGAGCAGTACTTC. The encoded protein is CASSPLYEQYF.

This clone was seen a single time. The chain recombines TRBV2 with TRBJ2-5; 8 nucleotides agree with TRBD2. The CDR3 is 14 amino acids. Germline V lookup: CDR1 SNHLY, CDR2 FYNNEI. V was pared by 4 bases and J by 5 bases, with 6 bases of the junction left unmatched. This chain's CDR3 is CASSGRGGPETQYF. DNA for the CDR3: TGTGCCAGCAGTGGACGGGGGGGCCCGGAGACCCAGTACTTC.

Here the CDR3 reads CASSHGTSGLYEQYF. The CDR3 region has the DNA TGCGCCAGCAGCCATGGGACTAGCGGCCTCTACGAGCAGTACTTC. This chain links TRBV4-3 with TRBJ2-7; 11 positions match TRBD2. The CDR3 is 15 amino acids. CDR1 and CDR2 from the germline V gene are LGHNA and YSLEER. Unmatched junction bases numbered 4, after V lost 3 bases and J lost 3 bases.

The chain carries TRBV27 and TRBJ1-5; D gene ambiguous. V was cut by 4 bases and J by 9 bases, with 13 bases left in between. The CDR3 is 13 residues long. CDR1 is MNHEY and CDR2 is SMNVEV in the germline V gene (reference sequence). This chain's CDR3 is CASSSLSFLPQHF. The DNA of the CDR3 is TGTGCCAGCAGTTCCCTCTCTTTCCTGCCCCAGCATTTT.

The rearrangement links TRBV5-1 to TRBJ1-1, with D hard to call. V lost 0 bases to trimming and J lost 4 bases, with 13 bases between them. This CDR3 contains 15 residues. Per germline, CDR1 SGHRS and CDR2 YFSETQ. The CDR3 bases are TGCGCCAGCAGCTTGGATAGGGAAGGGATCACTGAAGCTTTCTTT. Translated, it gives CASSLDREGITEAFF.

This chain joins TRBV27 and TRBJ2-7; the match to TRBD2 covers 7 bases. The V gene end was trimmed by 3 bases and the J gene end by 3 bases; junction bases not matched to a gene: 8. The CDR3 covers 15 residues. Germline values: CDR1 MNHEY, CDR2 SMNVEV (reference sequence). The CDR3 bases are TGTGCCAGCAGTTTCTCTAGCGGAGGGAACTACGAGCAGTACTTC. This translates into CASSFSSGGNYEQYF.

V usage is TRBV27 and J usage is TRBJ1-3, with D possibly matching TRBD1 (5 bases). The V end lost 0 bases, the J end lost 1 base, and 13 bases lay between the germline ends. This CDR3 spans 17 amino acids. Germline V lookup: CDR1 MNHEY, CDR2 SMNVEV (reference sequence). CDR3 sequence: CASSLSGVVDSGNTIYF. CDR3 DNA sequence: TGTGCCAGCAGTTTATCGGGGGTCGTGGATTCTGGAAACACCATATATTTT.

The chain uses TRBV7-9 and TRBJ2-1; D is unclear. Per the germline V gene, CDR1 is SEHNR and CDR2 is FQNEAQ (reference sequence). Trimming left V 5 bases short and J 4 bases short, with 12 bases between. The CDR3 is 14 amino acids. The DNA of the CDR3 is TGTGCCAGCAGCCCCCCACTGGGGTACAATGAGCAGTTCTTC. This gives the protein CASSPPLGYNEQFF.